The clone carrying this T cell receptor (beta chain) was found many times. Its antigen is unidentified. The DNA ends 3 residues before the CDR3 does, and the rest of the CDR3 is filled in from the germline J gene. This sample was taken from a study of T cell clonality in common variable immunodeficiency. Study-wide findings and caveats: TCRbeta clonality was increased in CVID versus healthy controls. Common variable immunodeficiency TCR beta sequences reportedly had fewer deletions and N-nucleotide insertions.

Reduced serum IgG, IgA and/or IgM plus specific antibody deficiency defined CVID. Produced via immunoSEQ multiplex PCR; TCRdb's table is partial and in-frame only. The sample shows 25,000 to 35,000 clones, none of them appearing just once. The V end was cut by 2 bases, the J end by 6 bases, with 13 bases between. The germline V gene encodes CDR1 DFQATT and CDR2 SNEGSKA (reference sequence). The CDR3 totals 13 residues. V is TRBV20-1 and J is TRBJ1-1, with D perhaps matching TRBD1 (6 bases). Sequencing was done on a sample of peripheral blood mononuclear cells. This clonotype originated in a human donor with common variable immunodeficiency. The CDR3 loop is CSARIQGLAEAFF. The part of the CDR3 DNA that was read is TGCAGTGCTAGAATTCAGGGGCTGGCTGAA.